The present T cell receptor (beta chain) was sequenced within a study of T cells after yellow fever vaccination. MiXCR, run by TCRdb on the 5' RACE reads, gives a single entry per CDR3 protein. Counted here are more than 20,000 distinct CDR3 sequences, 5.5% occurring once; the ten biggest clones make up 12%. The CDR3 length is 16 residues. Germline CDR1 reads ENHRY; CDR2 reads SYGVKD. The V end lost 9 bases, the J end lost 0 bases, and 18 bases lay between the germline ends. This chain uses TRBV10-3 with TRBJ2-1, with D maybe TRBD2 (5 bases). Material: PBMCs, either bulk or a sorted T-cell subset (CD4+, CD8+, memory, or dextramer-sorted; not recorded which), obtained 15 days after the yellow fever booster vaccination. The clonotype originates from a man aged 30 to 45 who received the YFV17D yellow fever vaccine. The CDR3 nucleotides are TGTGCCATGGGCCCCGGACTCCTCTGCTCCTACAATGAGCAGTTCTTC. Encoded protein: CAMGPGLLCSYNEQFF.